The rows below give T cell receptor beta chains drawn from one sample of a study of metastatic and nonmetastatic thyroid tumors. TCRdb re-analyzed the PCR reads using MiXCR. The data show more than 20,000 clones, with about a quarter seen just once and 5% to 7% held by the top ten. The sample was tumor tissue. The receptors derive from a female donor with papillary thyroid cancer or a benign thyroid nodule (not recorded which). Some clones in this sample may be carry-over from other donors' samples. Both conserved end residues are part of each CDR3. A D gene is named only where the DNA matches it firmly. Size is omitted from some rows. Given values are once, few, many or a class for expanded clones.

J gene: TRBJ2-6
clone size: .
D gene: TRBD2
V gene: TRBV5-4
CDR3 protein: CASSFEFCSGRSGANVLTF
CDR3 DNA: TGTGCCAGCAGCTTCGAATTTTGTAGCGGGAGGTCCGGGGCCAACGTCCTGACTTTC

J gene: TRBJ1-1
clone size: .
D gene: TRBD1
V gene: TRBV7-9
CDR3 protein: CASSPTGGENTEAFF
CDR3 DNA: TGTGCCAGCAGCCCGACAGGGGGGGAGAACACTGAAGCTTTCTTT

J gene: TRBJ1-2
clone size: .
D gene: .
V gene: TRBV15
CDR3 protein: CATGGPFYGYTF
CDR3 DNA: TGTGCCACCGGGGGGCCCTTCTATGGCTACACCTTC

J gene: TRBJ1-3
clone size: many
D gene: .
V gene: TRBV5-1
CDR3 protein: CASGPGTSSSGNTIYF
CDR3 DNA: TGCGCCAGCGGTCCCGGGACATCGAGCTCTGGAAACACCATATATTTT

J gene: TRBJ1-1
clone size: .
D gene: TRBD1
V gene: TRBV7-6
CDR3 protein: CASSLAAGGTEAFF
CDR3 DNA: TGTGCCAGCAGCTTAGCGGCAGGGGGCACTGAAGCTTTCTTT

J gene: TRBJ2-7
clone size: .
D gene: .
V gene: TRBV28
CDR3 protein: CASSLWRAGMAYEQYF
CDR3 DNA: TGTGCCAGCAGTTTATGGCGGGCGGGGATGGCCTACGAGCAGTACTTC

J gene: TRBJ2-3
clone size: .
D gene: TRBD2
V gene: TRBV15
CDR3 protein: CATSRVATSGRESTDTQYF
CDR3 DNA: TGTGCCACCAGCAGAGTGGCGACTAGCGGGAGGGAAAGCACAGATACGCAGTATTTT

J gene: TRBJ1-4
clone size: many
D gene: .
V gene: TRBV5-5
CDR3 protein: CASRWDEGRSKRNEKLSF
CDR3 DNA: TGTGCCAGCAGATGGGATGAAGGGAGATCCAAGAGAAATGAAAAACTGTCTTTT

J gene: TRBJ2-7
clone size: .
D gene: .
V gene: TRBV7-9
CDR3 protein: CASSLEKQQYF
CDR3 DNA: TGTGCCAGCAGCTTAGAAAAGCAGCAGTACTTC

J gene: TRBJ2-6
clone size: many
D gene: .
V gene: TRBV10-3
CDR3 protein: CAIKSSGANVLTF
CDR3 DNA: TGTGCCATCAAGTCTAGTGGAGCCAACGTCCTGACTTTC

J gene: TRBJ2-7
clone size: many
D gene: .
V gene: TRBV10-3
CDR3 protein: CAISESRGVYEQYF
CDR3 DNA: TGTGCCATCAGTGAGTCGAGGGGGGTCTACGAGCAGTACTTC

J gene: TRBJ1-2
clone size: .
D gene: .
V gene: TRBV5-1
CDR3 protein: CASRSLDSNYGHTF
CDR3 DNA: TGCGCCAGCCGATCTCTGGACAGCAACTATGGCCACACCTTC

J gene: TRBJ1-6
clone size: .
D gene: TRBD1
V gene: TRBV19
CDR3 protein: CATSLGTGKNSPLHF
CDR3 DNA: TGTGCCACTTCTTTGGGGACAGGGAAAAATTCACCCCTACACTTT

J gene: TRBJ2-1
clone size: .
D gene: TRBD1
V gene: TRBV6-1
CDR3 protein: CASTGQGSSNEQFF
CDR3 DNA: TGTGCCAGCACCGGACAGGGGTCGTCAAATGAGCAGTTCTTC

J gene: TRBJ1-2
clone size: many
D gene: TRBD1
V gene: TRBV27
CDR3 protein: CASSLNDDRGGGYTF
CDR3 DNA: TGTGCCAGCAGTTTAAATGATGACAGGGGGGGTGGCTACACCTTC

J gene: TRBJ2-6
clone size: many
D gene: TRBD1
V gene: TRBV29-1
CDR3 protein: CSVVVRDRGLGANVLTF
CDR3 DNA: TGCAGCGTTGTTGTCCGGGACAGGGGGCTTGGGGCCAACGTCCTGACTTTC

J gene: TRBJ2-6
clone size: many
D gene: .
V gene: TRBV29-1
CDR3 protein: CSVEGSGSSGANVLTF
CDR3 DNA: TGCAGCGTTGAAGGGTCAGGGAGCTCTGGGGCCAACGTCCTGACTTTC

J gene: TRBJ1-5
clone size: many
D gene: TRBD1
V gene: TRBV28
CDR3 protein: CASTLARGPQPQHF
CDR3 DNA: TGTGCCAGCACCTTAGCGAGGGGGCCTCAGCCCCAGCATTTT

J gene: TRBJ1-3
clone size: once
D gene: .
V gene: TRBV5-6
CDR3 protein: CASSLGPRLGGSRNTIYF
CDR3 DNA: TGTGCCAGCAGCTTGGGGCCGCGTCTGGGCGGCTCTAGAAACACCATATATTTT

J gene: TRBJ1-2
clone size: few
D gene: TRBD1
V gene: TRBV12-3/TRBV12-4
CDR3 protein: CASRTDRGRVIIYGYTF
CDR3 DNA: TGTGCCAGCAGAACGGACAGGGGCAGGGTTATTATCTATGGCTACACCTTC